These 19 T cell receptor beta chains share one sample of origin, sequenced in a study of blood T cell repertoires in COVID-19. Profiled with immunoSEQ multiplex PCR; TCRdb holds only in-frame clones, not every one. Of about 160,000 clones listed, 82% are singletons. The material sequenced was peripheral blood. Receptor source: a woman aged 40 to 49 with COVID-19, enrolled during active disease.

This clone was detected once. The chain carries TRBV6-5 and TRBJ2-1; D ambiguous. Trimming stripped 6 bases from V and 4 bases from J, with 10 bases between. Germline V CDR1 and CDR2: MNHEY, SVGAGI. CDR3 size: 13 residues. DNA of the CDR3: TGTGCCAGCAGCCAGACATCTTACAATGAGCAGTTCTTC. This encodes CASSQTSYNEQFF.

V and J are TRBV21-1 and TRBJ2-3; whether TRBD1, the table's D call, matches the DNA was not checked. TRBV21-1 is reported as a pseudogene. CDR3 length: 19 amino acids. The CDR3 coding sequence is TGTGCCAGCAGCAAAGCGGGGGCCCTTACAGGGGGCAGGTCAGATACGCAGTATTTT. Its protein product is CASSKAGALTGGRSDTQYF.

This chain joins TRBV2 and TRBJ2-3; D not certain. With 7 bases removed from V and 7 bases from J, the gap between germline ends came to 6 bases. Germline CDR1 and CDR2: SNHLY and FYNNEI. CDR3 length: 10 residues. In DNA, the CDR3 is TGTGCCAGCAAAGAGAATACGCAGTATTTT. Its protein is CASKENTQYF.

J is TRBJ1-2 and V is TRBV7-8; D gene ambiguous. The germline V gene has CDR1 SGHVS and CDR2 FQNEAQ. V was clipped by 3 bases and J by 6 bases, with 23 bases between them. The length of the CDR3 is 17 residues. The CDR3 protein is CASSFVLTPASSNGYTF. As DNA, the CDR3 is TGTGCCAGCAGCTTTGTCTTGACACCCGCTTCCTCAAATGGCTACACCTTC. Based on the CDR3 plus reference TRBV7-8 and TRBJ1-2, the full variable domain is GAGVSQSPRYKVAKRGQDVALRCDPISGHVSLFWYQQALGQGPEFLTYFQNEAQLDKSGLPSDRFFAERPEGSVSTLKIQRTQQEDSAVYLCASSFVLTPASSNGYTFGSGTRLTVV.

This CDR3 reads CASSPRGPTGLAEAFF. As DNA, the CDR3 is TGCGCCAGCAGCCCAAGGGGCCCGACAGGGCTCGCTGAAGCTTTCTTT. V gene TRBV4-1 combines with J gene TRBJ1-1; 7 nucleotides align to TRBD1. Germline V gene lookup returns CDR1 MGHRA and CDR2 YSYEKL. Germline trimming cut 4 bases from V and 6 bases from J; bases unmatched to any gene: 14. The CDR3 totals 16 residues.

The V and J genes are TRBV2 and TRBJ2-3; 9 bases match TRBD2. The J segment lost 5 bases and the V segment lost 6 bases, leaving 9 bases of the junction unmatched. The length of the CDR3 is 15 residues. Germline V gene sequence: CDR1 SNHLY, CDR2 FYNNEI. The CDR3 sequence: CASSAGTSLGDTQYF. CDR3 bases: TGTGCCAGCAGCGCCGGGACTAGCTTGGGAGATACGCAGTATTTT. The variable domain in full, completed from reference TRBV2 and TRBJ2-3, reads EPEVTQTPSHQVTQMGQEVILRCVPISNHLYFYWYRQILGQKVEFLVSFYNNEISEKSEIFDDQFSVERPDGSNFTLKIRSTKLEDSAMYFCASSAGTSLGDTQYFGPGTRLTVL.

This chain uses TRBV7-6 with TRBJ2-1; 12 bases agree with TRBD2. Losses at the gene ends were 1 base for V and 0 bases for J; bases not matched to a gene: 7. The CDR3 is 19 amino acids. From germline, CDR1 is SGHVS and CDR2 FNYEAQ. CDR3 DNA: TGTGCCAGCAGCTTAGAGGCTAGCGGGGGGGAGAACTCCTACAATGAGCAGTTCTTC. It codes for CASSLEASGGENSYNEQFF. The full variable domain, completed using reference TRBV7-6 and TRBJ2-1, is GAGVSQSPRYKVTKRGQDVALRCDPISGHVSLYWYRQALGQGPEFLTYFNYEAQQDKSGLPNDRFSAERPEGSISTLTIQRTEQRDSAMYRCASSLEASGGENSYNEQFFGPGTRLTVL.

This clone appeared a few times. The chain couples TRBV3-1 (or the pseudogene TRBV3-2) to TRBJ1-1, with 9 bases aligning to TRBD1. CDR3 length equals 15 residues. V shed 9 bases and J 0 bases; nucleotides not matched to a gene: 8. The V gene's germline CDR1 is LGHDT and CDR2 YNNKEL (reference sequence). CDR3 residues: CASTQDRGMNTEAFF. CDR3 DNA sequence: TGTGCCAGTACTCAGGACAGGGGCATGAACACTGAAGCTTTCTTT.

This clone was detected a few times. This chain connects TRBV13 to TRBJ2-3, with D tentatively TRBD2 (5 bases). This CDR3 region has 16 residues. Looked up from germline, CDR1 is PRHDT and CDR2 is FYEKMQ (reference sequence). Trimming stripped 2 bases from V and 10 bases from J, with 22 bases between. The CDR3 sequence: CASSLYSGLSPPAQYF. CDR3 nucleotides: TGTGCCAGCAGCTTATATAGTGGACTCTCGCCCCCGGCGCAGTATTTT. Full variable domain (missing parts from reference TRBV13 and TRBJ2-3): AAGVIQSPRHLIKEKRETATLKCYPIPRHDTVYWYQQGPGQDPQFLISFYEKMQSDKGSIPDRFSAQQFSDYHSELNMSSLELGDSALYFCASSLYSGLSPPAQYFGPGTRLTVL.

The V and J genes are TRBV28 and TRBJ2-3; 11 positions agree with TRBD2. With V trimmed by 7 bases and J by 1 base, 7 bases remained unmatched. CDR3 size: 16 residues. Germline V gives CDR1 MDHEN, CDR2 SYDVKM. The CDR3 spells CASTPTSGDRTDTQYF. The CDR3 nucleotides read TGTGCCAGCACCCCGACTAGCGGGGATCGCACAGATACGCAGTATTTT.

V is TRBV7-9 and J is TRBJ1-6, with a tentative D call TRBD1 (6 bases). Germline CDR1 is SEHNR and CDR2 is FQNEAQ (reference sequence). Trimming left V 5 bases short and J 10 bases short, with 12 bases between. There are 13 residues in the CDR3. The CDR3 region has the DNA TGTGCCAGCAGCCCGCGACAGGAATCACCCCTCCACTTT. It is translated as CASSPRQESPLHF.

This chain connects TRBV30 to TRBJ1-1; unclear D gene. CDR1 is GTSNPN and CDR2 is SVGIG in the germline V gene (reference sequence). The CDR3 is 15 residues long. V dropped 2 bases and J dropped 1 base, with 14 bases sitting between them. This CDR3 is CAWSPPGSANTEAFF. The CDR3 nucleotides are TGTGCCTGGAGTCCCCCGGGGTCAGCGAACACTGAAGCTTTCTTT.

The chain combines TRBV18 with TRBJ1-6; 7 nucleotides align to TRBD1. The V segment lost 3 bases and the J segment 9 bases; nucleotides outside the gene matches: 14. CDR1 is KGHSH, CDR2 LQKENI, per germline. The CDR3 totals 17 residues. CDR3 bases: TGTGCCAGCTCACCGGGTTCTCGTTTACAGGGGACTTCACCCCTCCACTTT. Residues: CASSPGSRLQGTSPLHF.

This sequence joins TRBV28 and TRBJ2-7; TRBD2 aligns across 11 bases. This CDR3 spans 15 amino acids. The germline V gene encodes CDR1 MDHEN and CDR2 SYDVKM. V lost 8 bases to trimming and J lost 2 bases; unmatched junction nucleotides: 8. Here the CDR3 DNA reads TGTGCCAGCTATGGGACTAGCGGATTTACCTACGAGCAGTACTTC. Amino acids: CASYGTSGFTYEQYF. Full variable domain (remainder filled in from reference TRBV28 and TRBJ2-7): DVKVTQSSRYLVKRTGEKVFLECVQDMDHENMFWYRQDPGLGLRLIYFSYDVKMKEKGDIPEGYSVSREKKERFSLILESASTNQTSMYLCASYGTSGFTYEQYFGPGTRLTVT.

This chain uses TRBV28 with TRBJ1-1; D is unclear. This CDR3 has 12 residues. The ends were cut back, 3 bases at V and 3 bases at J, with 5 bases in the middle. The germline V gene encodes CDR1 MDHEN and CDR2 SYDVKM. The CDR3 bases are TGTGCCAGCAGTTTCTCGGACACTGAAGCTTTCTTT. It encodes CASSFSDTEAFF.

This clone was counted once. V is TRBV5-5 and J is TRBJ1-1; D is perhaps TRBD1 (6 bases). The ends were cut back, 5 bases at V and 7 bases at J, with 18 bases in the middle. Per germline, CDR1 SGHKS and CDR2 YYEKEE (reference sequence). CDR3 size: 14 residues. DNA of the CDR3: TGTGCCAGCAGGCAGGCCCTGGGACAAATTGAAGCTTTCTTT. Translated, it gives CASRQALGQIEAFF.

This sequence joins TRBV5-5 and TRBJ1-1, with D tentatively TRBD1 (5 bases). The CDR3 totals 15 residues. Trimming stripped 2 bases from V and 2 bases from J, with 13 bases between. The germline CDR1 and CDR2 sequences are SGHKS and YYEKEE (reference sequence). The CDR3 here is CASSFTGSQNTEAFF. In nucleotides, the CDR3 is TGTGCCAGCAGCTTTACAGGTTCCCAAAACACTGAAGCTTTCTTT.

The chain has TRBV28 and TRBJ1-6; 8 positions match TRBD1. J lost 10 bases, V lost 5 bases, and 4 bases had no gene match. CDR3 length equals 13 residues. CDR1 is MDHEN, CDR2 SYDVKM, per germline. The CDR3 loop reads CASSPTGESPLHF. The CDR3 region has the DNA TGTGCCAGCAGTCCGACAGGGGAATCACCCCTCCACTTT.

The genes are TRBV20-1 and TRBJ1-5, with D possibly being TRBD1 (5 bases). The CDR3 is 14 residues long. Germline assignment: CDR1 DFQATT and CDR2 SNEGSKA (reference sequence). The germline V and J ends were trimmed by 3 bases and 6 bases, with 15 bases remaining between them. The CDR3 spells CSASRGADSQPQHF. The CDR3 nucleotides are TGCAGTGCTAGTCGTGGGGCGGATTCTCAGCCCCAGCATTTT.